This T cell receptor beta chain was identified in a study of cytomegalovirus exposure and HLA in healthy donors. Study information: Unique TCRs numbering about 87 million, obtained from HLA-typed donors, made up an early data release. Study-wide results and caveats: Accurate prediction of HLA-A and HLA-B alleles (for most subjects) was reportedly achieved from TCR beta sequences. Sequencing likely produced, as an artifact, a cluster of highly shared sequence variants.

The CDR3 is 16 residues long. Germline CDR1 and CDR2: SGHRS and YFSETQ. Trimming at V came to 0 bases and at J to 4 bases, leaving 8 bases not matched to a gene. With 60 Vbeta and 13 Jbeta primers, the PCR was carried out. TCRdb's table, derived via immunoSEQ multiplex PCR, lists solely in-frame clones and lacks some. The top ten hold around 5% of the sample, which has 99,000 or so clones, approximately 80% seen once. To note about this clone: The target antigen is unknown.

The source of this sequence is a woman aged 18-30 years in good health and CMV-seropositive. Specimen: PBMCs. The chain recombines TRBV5-1 with TRBJ1-1; 8 nucleotides agree with TRBD1. CDR3: CASSLGGQEILTEAFF. CDR3 nucleotides: TGCGCCAGCAGCTTGGGGGGACAGGAAATCCTCACTGAAGCTTTCTTT.